The 32 T cell receptor beta chains below come from one sample, sequenced in a study of identical twins. TCRdb independently ran MiXCR on the 5' RACE reads; one entry per CDR3 protein. The sample yields roughly 480,000 distinct CDR3 sequences, roughly 26% seen once. These sequences were also reported in another study, on T cells expressing NK-cell markers.

Sequencing input: CD4+ T cells sorted from blood. Receptors originate from a woman aged 18 to 35 in good health.

This chain joins TRBV3-1 and TRBJ2-7, with D maybe TRBD1 (5 bases). The V gene's germline CDR1 is LGHDT and CDR2 YNNKEL (reference sequence). The CDR3 sequence is 15 residues long. Trimming pared 2 bases from V and 2 bases from J, leaving 13 bases between. CDR3 region: CASSQLGIGAYEQYF. CDR3 sequence (DNA): TGTGCCAGCAGCCAACTGGGGATAGGGGCCTACGAGCAGTACTTC.

This clonotype occurred a few times. The rearrangement links TRBV9 to TRBJ2-3; 7 bases match TRBD2. V was clipped by 6 bases and J by 1 base; unmatched bases: 8. This CDR3 is built from 15 residues. Germline V gives CDR1 SGDLS, CDR2 YYNGEE. The CDR3 protein is CASTPWAGGTDTQYF. CDR3 coding DNA: TGTGCCAGCACCCCCTGGGCGGGAGGCACAGATACGCAGTATTTT.

The rearrangement links TRBV20-1 to TRBJ2-1, with D maybe TRBD2 (5 bases). Germline V gene data show CDR1 as DFQATT and CDR2 as SNEGSKA (reference sequence). V was pared by 6 bases and J by 2 bases, with 11 bases between. CDR3 length: 13 residues. The CDR3 spells CSASGWAYNEQFF. The CDR3 nucleotides are TGCAGTGCCAGCGGATGGGCCTACAATGAGCAGTTCTTC.

This chain joins TRBV20-1 and TRBJ1-5; D not certain. Germline V gene lookup returns CDR1 DFQATT and CDR2 SNEGSKA (reference sequence). The CDR3 has 13 residues. V gave up 5 bases and J gave up 2 bases, with 10 bases separating them. This CDR3 is CSALGMGNQPQHF. CDR3 DNA: TGCAGTGCTTTGGGGATGGGCAATCAGCCCCAGCATTTT.

This clonotype came up a few times. The CDR3 coding sequence is TGTGCCAGCTCACCACCCAGTGACGAGCAGTACTTC. It specifies CASSPPSDEQYF. The V gene is TRBV18, the J gene TRBJ2-7; no reliable D call. The CDR3 has 12 amino acids. Per germline, CDR1 KGHSH and CDR2 LQKENI. Trimming removed 0 bases from V and 5 bases from J, with 5 bases in between.

This clonotype was seen a handful of times. The V and J genes are TRBV7-2 and TRBJ2-1; D uncertain. The CDR3 is 11 amino acids. CDR1 is SGHTA, CDR2 FQGNSA, per germline. With 3 bases removed from V and 15 bases from J, the gap between germline ends came to 12 bases. The CDR3, as DNA: TGTGCCAGCAGCTTTGGCTATCTGCCGTTCTTC. The encoded protein is CASSFGYLPFF.

V gene TRBV20-1 combines with J gene TRBJ2-1, with 9 positions matching TRBD2. V shed 3 bases and J 5 bases; nucleotides not matched to a gene: 11. CDR1 is DFQATT, CDR2 SNEGSKA, per germline (reference sequence). CDR3 length: 16 amino acids. For the CDR3, the DNA is TGCAGTGCTAGTGACTTAGCGGGGGTGAGGAACAATGAGCAGTTCTTC. It encodes CSASDLAGVRNNEQFF.

The chain carries TRBV2 and TRBJ1-1; D is uncertain. V lost 2 bases, J lost 7 bases, and 11 bases lay in between. The CDR3 is 13 residues long. Germline values: CDR1 SNHLY, CDR2 FYNNEI. CDR3 sequence reads: CASSETGRHEAFF. CDR3 in DNA: TGTGCCAGCAGTGAAACGGGAAGGCATGAAGCTTTCTTT.

This clonotype has just one count. This chain uses TRBV6-1 with TRBJ2-1; D may match TRBD1 or TRBD2 (5 bases each). Germline CDR1 MNHNS, CDR2 SASEGT. Trimming took off 3 bases at V and 8 bases at J, with 11 bases between the two ends. The CDR3 has 13 residues. The CDR3 nucleotides read TGTGCCAGCAGTGATCGAGGGGTAGATGAGCAGTTCTTC. Its protein product is CASSDRGVDEQFF.

This clonotype has only a few counts. The chain employs TRBV6-5 and TRBJ2-7, with D uncertain. Trimming pared 5 bases from V and 6 bases from J, leaving 11 bases between. The CDR3 covers 12 residues. Looked up from germline, CDR1 is MNHEY and CDR2 is SVGAGI. CDR3 sequence: CASSKQSGEQYF. The CDR3 nucleotides read TGTGCCAGCAGTAAACAGTCTGGCGAGCAGTACTTC.

In its sample, this clonotype was seen a few times. This chain links TRBV20-1 with TRBJ2-1; a possible D gene is TRBD1 (6 bases). Germline-derived CDR1 and CDR2 are DFQATT and SNEGSKA (reference sequence). The germline V and J ends were trimmed by 3 bases and 8 bases, with 11 bases remaining between them. The CDR3 spans 12 residues. In DNA, the CDR3 is TGCAGTGCTAGGAAGCCAGGGGATGAGCAGTTCTTC. Translating it yields CSARKPGDEQFF.

J is TRBJ2-3 and V is TRBV5-1, with D perhaps TRBD2 (7 bases). CDR3 size: 17 residues. Trimming removed 0 bases at V and 3 bases at J, with 17 bases between. CDR1 and CDR2 from the germline V gene are SGHRS and YFSETQ. CDR3 bases: TGCGCCAGCAGCTTGGATATCGTGGGGGGGCGAACAGATACGCAGTATTTT. Protein: CASSLDIVGGRTDTQYF.

V gene TRBV5-1 combines with J gene TRBJ1-2; D gene unclear. Germline V gene data show CDR1 as SGHRS and CDR2 as YFSETQ. The V gene lost 4 bases and the J gene lost 8 bases, with 15 bases spanning the gap. The CDR3 length is 13 residues. The CDR3: CASSLTPLRGYTF. CDR3 nucleotide sequence: TGCGCCAGCAGCCTGACACCCCTAAGAGGCTACACCTTC.

The chain has TRBV6-5 and TRBJ2-2; no clear D. The V gene's germline CDR1 is MNHEY and CDR2 SVGAGI. CDR3 length: 16 amino acids. The germline V and J ends were trimmed by 0 bases and 0 bases, with 8 bases remaining between them. This chain's CDR3 is CASSYSRLTNTGELFF. The CDR3 DNA follows: TGTGCCAGCAGTTACTCGAGGCTGACGAACACCGGGGAGCTGTTTTTT.

The table lists this clonotype with a few counts. The V call is TRBV30, the J call TRBJ2-5; 7 nucleotides match TRBD1. Trimming took 5 bases from V and 5 from J; bases not matched to a gene: 8. CDR1 and CDR2 (germline): GTSNPN, SVGIG (reference sequence). The CDR3 has 13 residues. CDR3 bases: TGTGCCTGGGGGACAGTTAGTCGGGAGACCCAGTACTTC. Its translation: CAWGTVSRETQYF.

V and J are TRBV5-1 and TRBJ2-2; unclear D gene. The ends were cut back, 5 bases at V and 6 bases at J, with 11 bases in the middle. The germline V gene has CDR1 SGHRS and CDR2 YFSETQ. This CDR3 contains 13 residues. The CDR3 bases are TGCGCCAGCAGTAAGGGTTCGGCCGGGGAGCTGTTTTTT. This sequence encodes CASSKGSAGELFF.

The chain carries TRBV10-3 and TRBJ2-5; tentatively, D is TRBD1 (6 bases). V lost 9 bases and J lost 1, with 9 bases in between. The CDR3 contains 12 residues. Per the germline V gene, CDR1 is ENHRY and CDR2 is SYGVKD. The CDR3 loop is CAIQGPQETQYF. The CDR3 DNA follows: TGTGCCATACAGGGACCCCAAGAGACCCAGTACTTC.

This clonotype was seen many times. V and J are TRBV4-1 and TRBJ2-1, with TRBD2 identical over 9 bases. V lost 4 bases, J lost 8 bases, and 9 bases stayed unmatched. Germline V gene sequence: CDR1 MGHRA, CDR2 YSYEKL. CDR3 length equals 15 residues. The DNA of the CDR3 is TGCGCCAGCAGCCCAGCGGGAGGCCTTGGGTATGAGCAGTTCTTC. Its translation is CASSPAGGLGYEQFF.

This clonotype was detected many times. The CDR3 is CASSSYRQGAHNEQFF. In DNA form, the CDR3 reads TGTGCCAGCAGTTCATACCGACAGGGGGCCCACAATGAGCAGTTCTTC. The chain employs TRBV27 and TRBJ2-1; 10 nucleotides agree with TRBD1. This CDR3 spans 16 amino acids. With 4 bases clipped from V and 5 bases from J, the junction kept 8 bases outside the gene matches. The germline CDR1 and CDR2 sequences are MNHEY and SMNVEV (reference sequence).

This clonotype was counted only a few times. This chain joins TRBV5-6 and TRBJ1-4; 7 nucleotides agree with TRBD1. The CDR3 is made up of 13 amino acids. The V gene's germline CDR1 is SGHDT and CDR2 YYEEEE. J gave up 8 bases and V 4 bases, and 5 bases lay outside the gene matches. The CDR3 region is CASSLDRAEKLFF. As DNA, the CDR3 is TGTGCCAGCAGCCTTGACAGGGCCGAAAAACTGTTTTTT.

In its sample, this clonotype was seen a few times. The chain couples TRBV10-3 to TRBJ1-1; D not certain. Germline V gene lookup returns CDR1 ENHRY and CDR2 SYGVKD. The length of the CDR3 is 12 residues. V dropped 9 bases and J dropped 11 bases, with 19 bases sitting between them. The CDR3 reads CAIQTMAGGAFF. CDR3 in DNA: TGTGCCATACAGACGATGGCCGGTGGGGCTTTCTTT.

This clonotype was counted between two and nine times. This sequence joins TRBV12-3 or TRBV12-4 and TRBJ2-1; 11 bases agree with TRBD2. The J segment lost 4 bases and the V segment lost 2 bases, leaving 7 bases of the junction unmatched. The CDR3 is 17 residues long. CDR3 DNA: TGTGCCAGCAGTTTAATACTAGCGGGAGTCCCATACAATGAGCAGTTCTTC. Translating gives CASSLILAGVPYNEQFF.

This clonotype was observed many times. The chain combines TRBV12-3 or TRBV12-4 with TRBJ2-1; D is tentatively TRBD1 or TRBD2 (5 bases each). The CDR3 has 13 residues. Trimming stripped 5 bases from V and 7 bases from J, with 12 bases between. This CDR3 is CASSIGGWNEQFF. The CDR3 DNA sequence: TGTGCCAGCAGTATTGGGGGATGGAATGAGCAGTTCTTC.

The chain recombines TRBV27 with TRBJ2-1, with D maybe TRBD1 (5 bases). Germline CDR1 reads MNHEY; CDR2 reads SMNVEV (reference sequence). This CDR3 has 14 residues. Trimming stripped 11 bases from V and 7 bases from J, with 21 bases between. CDR3 region: CASSLGYRLNEQFF. DNA for the CDR3: TGTGCCTCTTCCCTGGGTTACAGGTTGAATGAGCAGTTCTTC.

This clonotype was counted only a few times. This chain connects TRBV29-1 to TRBJ2-2; perhaps D is TRBD1 or TRBD2 (6 bases each). The CDR3 is 14 amino acids. Germline CDR1 and CDR2: SQVTM and ANQGSEA. V shed 7 bases and J shed 2 bases, with 14 bases lying between them. The CDR3 sequence: CSALRGVNTGELFF. The CDR3 nucleotides are TGCAGCGCTCTGAGGGGGGTCAACACCGGGGAGCTGTTTTTT.

The chain recombines TRBV7-2 with TRBJ2-2, with D tentatively TRBD2 (5 bases). Between the trimmed V and J ends, which lost 1 base and 2 bases, there was a span of 14 bases. CDR3 length equals 17 residues. CDR1 SGHTA and CDR2 FQGNSA come from the germline V gene. In DNA form, the CDR3 reads TGTGCCAGCAGCTTAGTACGGAAAGCGGTTAACACCGGGGAGCTGTTTTTT. It encodes CASSLVRKAVNTGELFF.

Of note for this clonotype: At one boundary the junction diverges from the germline segment, which might be a read error. Here the CDR3 reads CASTLAGGPPNGQFF. CDR3 in DNA: TGTGCCAGTACCCTAGCGGGAGGGCCTCCCAATGGGCAGTTCTTC. The J gene is TRBJ2-1, the V gene TRBV19, with 12 bases aligning to TRBD2. The CDR3 spans 15 residues. Germline CDR1 and CDR2: LNHDA and SQIVND (reference sequence). The full variable domain, in which reference TRBV19 and TRBJ2-1 provide the parts outside the CDR3, is DGGITQSPKYLFRKEGQNVTLSCEQNLNHDAMYWYRQDPGQGLRLIYYSQIVNDFQKGDIAEGYSVSREKKESFPLTVTSAQKNPTAFYLCASTLAGGPPNGQFFGPGTRLTVL.

The chain carries TRBV3-1 and TRBJ2-1; no firm D call. Deletions cut 0 bases from V and 15 bases from J, with 12 bases between. Germline assignment: CDR1 LGHDT and CDR2 YNNKEL (reference sequence). This CDR3 spans 12 amino acids. The CDR3 here is CASSQEGQVRFF. CDR3 nucleotides: TGTGCCAGCAGCCAAGAGGGCCAGGTTCGGTTCTTC.

Comments on this clonotype: An end of the junction differs from the germline gene, which may be a read error. The chain joins TRBV7-3 to TRBJ2-1, with D unresolved. Germline V lookup: CDR1 SGHTA, CDR2 FQGTGA. The CDR3 loop spans 12 amino acids. CDR3 nucleotide sequence: TGTGCCAGCAGCTTACTAGTCAATGAGCAGATCTTC. Translating gives CASSLLVNEQIF.

This clonotype occurred a few times. V usage is TRBV10-2 and J usage is TRBJ2-4, with TRBD1 matching 9 bases. From germline, CDR1 is WSHSY and CDR2 SAAADI. The CDR3 extends over 14 amino acids. Germline trimming cut 7 bases from V and 1 base from J; bases unmatched to any gene: 2. CDR3 in amino acids: CASKQGAAKNIQYF. The DNA of the CDR3 is TGCGCCAGCAAACAGGGGGCTGCCAAAAACATTCAGTACTTC.

CDR3 loop: CASSEFGYPGVQAFF. CDR3 coding DNA: TGTGCCAGCAGTGAATTCGGCTACCCTGGTGTGCAAGCTTTCTTT. V and J are TRBV2 and TRBJ1-1; D gene uncertain. V gave up 2 bases and J gave up 9 bases, with 19 bases separating them. The CDR3 length is 15 residues. The germline CDR1 and CDR2 sequences are SNHLY and FYNNEI.

This rearrangement joins TRBV5-1 to TRBJ2-7; no firm D call. Deletions cut 2 bases from V and 6 bases from J, with 12 bases between. The CDR3 has 13 amino acids. CDR1 SGHRS and CDR2 YFSETQ come from the germline V gene. CDR3 coding DNA: TGCGCCAGCAGCTTAGTCGCAACTGGCGAGCAGTACTTC. Translating it yields CASSLVATGEQYF.